This T cell receptor beta chain was documented in a study of blood T cells in healthy people across ages. Combining a sample-barcoded 5' primer with a J-beta primer mix, a second PCR ran for roughly 7 to 11 cycles. TCRdb re-called the 5' RACE reads with MiXCR, one entry per CDR3 protein. The sample consists of more than 900,000 distinct CDR3 sequences, 25% to 35% of them appearing once. No fewer than 7 million PBMCs went into each sample. This CDR3 is 14 amino acids long. Trimming left V 6 bases short and J 3 bases short, with 12 bases between. The same sample was also used in a study of T cells of mothers and their children. That paper adds: Every microgram of extracted RNA entered cDNA synthesis, around 1.6 ug per 15 ul. From each mother came over 9.5 million TCR beta CDR3 reads, and from each child came around 2.7 million. Normalized overlap was always slightly, never significantly, higher in related than unrelated mother-child pairs.

This TCR was recovered from a woman between 40 and 55 years old in good health. The chain couples TRBV12-3 or TRBV12-4 to TRBJ1-5; tentative D call: TRBD1 (5 bases). What was sequenced was blood. CDR3: CASSRDVFNQPQHF. The CDR3 nucleotides read TGTGCCAGCAGCCGGGACGTTTTCAATCAGCCCCAGCATTTT.